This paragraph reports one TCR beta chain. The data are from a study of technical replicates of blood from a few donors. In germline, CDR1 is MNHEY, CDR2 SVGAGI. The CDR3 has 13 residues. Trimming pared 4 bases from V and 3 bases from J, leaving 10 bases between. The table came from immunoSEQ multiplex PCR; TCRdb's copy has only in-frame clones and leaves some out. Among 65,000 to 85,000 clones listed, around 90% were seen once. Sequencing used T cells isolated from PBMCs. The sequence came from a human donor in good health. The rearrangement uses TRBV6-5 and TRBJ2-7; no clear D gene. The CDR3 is CASSSVRIYEQYF. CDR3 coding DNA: TGTGCCAGCAGTTCTGTTAGAATCTACGAGCAGTACTTC.